This T cell receptor (beta chain) was identified during a study of monozygotic twins with inflammatory bowel disease. The CDR3 covers 14 residues. Germline loops: CDR1 SGHRS, CDR2 YFSETQ. With the 5' RACE reads reprocessed, TCRdb shows one record per CDR3 protein and no DNA. Its listing shows approximately 400,000 distinct CDR3 sequences. Material for sequencing was blood. The J gene is TRBJ2-1, the V gene TRBV5-1. This clonotype was sampled from a human donor with ulcerative colitis or Crohn's disease, or a healthy co-twin of an affected twin (not recorded which). The CDR3 region is CASSFLGDYNEQFF.